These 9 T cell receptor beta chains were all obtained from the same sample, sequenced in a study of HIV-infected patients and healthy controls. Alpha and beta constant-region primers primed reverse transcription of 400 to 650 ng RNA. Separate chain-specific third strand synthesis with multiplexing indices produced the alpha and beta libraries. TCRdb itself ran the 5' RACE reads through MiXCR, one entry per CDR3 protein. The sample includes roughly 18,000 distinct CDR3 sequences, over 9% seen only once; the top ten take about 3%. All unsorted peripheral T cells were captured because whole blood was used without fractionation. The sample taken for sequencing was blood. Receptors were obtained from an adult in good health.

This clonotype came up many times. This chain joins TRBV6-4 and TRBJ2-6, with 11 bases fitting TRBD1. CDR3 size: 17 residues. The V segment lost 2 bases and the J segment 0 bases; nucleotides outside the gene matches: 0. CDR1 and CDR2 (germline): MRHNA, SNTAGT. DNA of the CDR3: TGTGCCAGCAGTGACGGGACAGGGGGCTCTGGGGCCAACGTCCTGACTTTC. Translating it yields CASSDGTGGSGANVLTF.

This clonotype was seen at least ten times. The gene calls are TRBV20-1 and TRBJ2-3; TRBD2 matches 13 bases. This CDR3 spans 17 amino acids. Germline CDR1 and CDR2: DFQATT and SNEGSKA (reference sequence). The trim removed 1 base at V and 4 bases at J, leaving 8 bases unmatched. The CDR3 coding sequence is TGCAGTGCTAGAGGGGCCGGACTAGCGGGAGTGGCAGATACGCAGTATTTT. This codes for CSARGAGLAGVADTQYF.

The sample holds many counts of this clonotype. For the CDR3, the DNA is TGTGCCAGCAGCCCCCGGACAGGGGAGTGGACTGAAGCTTTCTTT. Its translation is CASSPRTGEWTEAFF. This chain connects TRBV9 to TRBJ1-1; 9 bases line up with TRBD1. This CDR3 region has 15 residues. Germline CDR1 and CDR2: SGDLS and YYNGEE. V shed 4 bases, J shed 5 bases, and the junction held 9 bases outside the gene matches.

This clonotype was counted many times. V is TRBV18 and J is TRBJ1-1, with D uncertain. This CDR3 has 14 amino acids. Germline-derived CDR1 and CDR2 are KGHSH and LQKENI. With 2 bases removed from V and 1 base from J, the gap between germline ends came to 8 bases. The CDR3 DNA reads TGTGCCAGCTCACCATGGGCGGGGAACACTGAAGCTTTCTTT. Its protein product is CASSPWAGNTEAFF.

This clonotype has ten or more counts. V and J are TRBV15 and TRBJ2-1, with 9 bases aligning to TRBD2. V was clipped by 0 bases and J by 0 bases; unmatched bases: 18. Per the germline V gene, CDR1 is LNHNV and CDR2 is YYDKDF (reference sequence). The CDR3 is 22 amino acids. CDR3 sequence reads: CATSRDQPGLAGYPSSYNEQFF. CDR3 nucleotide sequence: TGTGCCACCAGCAGAGATCAGCCCGGGCTAGCGGGGTACCCAAGCTCCTACAATGAGCAGTTCTTC.

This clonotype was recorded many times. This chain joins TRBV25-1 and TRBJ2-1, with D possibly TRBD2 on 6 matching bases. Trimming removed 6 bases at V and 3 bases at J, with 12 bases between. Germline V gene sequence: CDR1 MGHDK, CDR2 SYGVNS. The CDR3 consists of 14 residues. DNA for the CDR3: TGTGCCAGCAGCCCTCTGGGGGGCTACAATGAGCAGTTCTTC. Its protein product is CASSPLGGYNEQFF.

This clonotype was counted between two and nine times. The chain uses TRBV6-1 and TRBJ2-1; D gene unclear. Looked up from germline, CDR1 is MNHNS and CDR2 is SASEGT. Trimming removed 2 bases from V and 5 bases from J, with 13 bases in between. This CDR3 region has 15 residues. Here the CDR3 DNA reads TGTGCCAGCAGTGAACGGGCATTCCTAAACAATGAGCAGTTCTTC. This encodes CASSERAFLNNEQFF.

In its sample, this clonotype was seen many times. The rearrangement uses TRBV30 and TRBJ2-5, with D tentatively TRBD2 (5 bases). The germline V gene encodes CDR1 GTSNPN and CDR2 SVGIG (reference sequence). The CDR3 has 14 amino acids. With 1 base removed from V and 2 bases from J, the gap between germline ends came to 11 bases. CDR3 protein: CAWSDEGDQETQYF. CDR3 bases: TGTGCCTGGAGTGACGAGGGAGATCAAGAGACCCAGTACTTC.

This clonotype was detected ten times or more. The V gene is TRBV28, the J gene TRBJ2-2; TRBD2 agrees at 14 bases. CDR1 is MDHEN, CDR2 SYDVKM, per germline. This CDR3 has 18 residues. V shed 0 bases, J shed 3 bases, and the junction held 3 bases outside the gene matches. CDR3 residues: CASSLWGGLAGDTGELFF. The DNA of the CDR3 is TGTGCCAGCAGTTTATGGGGGGGACTAGCGGGAGACACCGGGGAGCTGTTTTTT.